A single sample gave rise to the 24 T cell receptor beta chains below, sequenced in a study of metastatic and nonmetastatic thyroid tumors. TCRdb reprocessed the PCR reads using MiXCR. The table records roughly 40,000 clones, 20% to 25% of them present only once. The entire patient cohort was treatment-naive prior to thyroid surgery. Sequenced material: tumor tissue. These receptors were obtained from a female donor with papillary thyroid cancer or a benign thyroid nodule (not recorded which). Some clones in this sample may be carry-over from other donors' samples.

This clone has just a few counts. This sequence joins TRBV4-1 and TRBJ2-7, with D possibly being TRBD2 (6 bases). Per the germline V gene, CDR1 is MGHRA and CDR2 is YSYEKL. This CDR3 is built from 18 residues. Trimming stripped 2 bases from V and 3 bases from J, with 23 bases between. CDR3 bases: TGCGCCAGCAGCCAAAAGGGGATCGGGCTAGCGTCAAACTACGAGCAGTACTTC. Amino acid sequence: CASSQKGIGLASNYEQYF.

The chain links TRBV5-6 to TRBJ2-3; 8 bases agree with TRBD2. CDR3 size: 15 residues. V dropped 6 bases and J dropped 4; count of bases not matched to a gene: 10. From germline, CDR1 is SGHDT and CDR2 YYEEEE. The CDR3 spells CASISGGDLADTQYF. The CDR3 bases are TGTGCCAGCATCTCCGGGGGGGATCTTGCAGATACGCAGTATTTT.

The chain employs TRBV5-1 and TRBJ2-1, with D possibly TRBD2 on 6 matching bases. The CDR3 covers 19 residues. Trimming stripped 0 bases from V and 0 bases from J, with 19 bases between. The V gene's germline CDR1 is SGHRS and CDR2 YFSETQ. This CDR3 reads CASSLGSGGSLSSYNEQFF. In nucleotides, the CDR3 is TGCGCCAGCAGCTTGGGTAGCGGAGGGTCCTTGAGCTCCTACAATGAGCAGTTCTTC.

The sample holds many counts of this clone. The J gene is TRBJ1-1, the V gene TRBV11-1; weak D call: TRBD1 (5 bases). This CDR3 spans 15 amino acids. Germline CDR1 reads SGHAT; CDR2 reads FQDESV (reference sequence). The germline V and J ends were trimmed by 5 bases and 4 bases, with 17 bases remaining between them. CDR3 sequence reads: CASSERDSWRTEAFF. In DNA, the CDR3 is TGTGCCAGCAGCGAACGGGACTCCTGGCGCACTGAAGCTTTCTTT.

At least ten counts were recorded for this clone. The DNA is omitted, as the CDR3 cannot be located on it reliably, and the CDR3 follows TCRdb's listing. The chain couples TRBV20-1 to TRBJ1-4; the D call in the table, TRBD1, was not verified against the DNA. Germline CDR1 reads DFQATT; CDR2 reads SNEGSKA (reference sequence). Both ends counted, the CDR3 spans 15 residues. The CDR3 sequence is CSARDSGPANEKLFF.

Many counts were recorded for this clone. The gene calls are TRBV20-1 and TRBJ2-7, with TRBD1 matching 8 bases. Germline CDR1 and CDR2: DFQATT and SNEGSKA (reference sequence). CDR3 length equals 14 residues. V lost 2 bases to trimming and J lost 1 base; unmatched junction nucleotides: 4. The chain's CDR3 is CSARSGDRSYEQYF. The CDR3 DNA sequence: TGCAGTGCTAGATCGGGGGACAGGTCCTACGAGCAGTACTTC.

This clone was detected only a few times. The V and J genes are TRBV10-1 and TRBJ2-1; 10 bases match TRBD1. The V and J ends lost 3 bases and 3 bases, in that order; junction bases with no gene match: 8. There are 17 residues in the CDR3. Germline CDR1 is WNHNN and CDR2 is SYGVQD (reference sequence). The CDR3 DNA is TGCGCCAGCAGTGAACGTACGGGACAGGGGTACTACAATGAGCAGTTCTTC. Protein sequence: CASSERTGQGYYNEQFF.

This clone was counted between two and nine times. The V gene is TRBV28, the J gene TRBJ2-3; TRBD2 is a possible D gene (6 bases). Germline values: CDR1 MDHEN, CDR2 SYDVKM. This CDR3 has 15 amino acids. V was clipped by 2 bases and J by 2 bases, with 11 bases between them. The CDR3 DNA is TGTGCCAGCAGTTTACCTAGCGCGATCACAGATACGCAGTATTTT. It yields the protein CASSLPSAITDTQYF.

There are many counts of this clone. J is TRBJ2-1 and V is TRBV28; the D gene is possibly TRBD1 (6 bases). This CDR3 region has 17 residues. V lost 2 bases to trimming and J lost 0 bases, with 14 bases between them. Germline CDR1 reads MDHEN; CDR2 reads SYDVKM. CDR3 sequence reads: CASSLDRTRGSYNEQFF. CDR3 nucleotide sequence: TGTGCCAGCAGTTTAGACAGGACACGCGGCTCCTACAATGAGCAGTTCTTC.

The chain couples TRBV15 to TRBJ2-3; TRBD1 aligns across 7 bases. The CDR3 loop spans 14 amino acids. Per germline, CDR1 LNHNV and CDR2 YYDKDF (reference sequence). V dropped 5 bases and J dropped 3; count of bases not matched to a gene: 5. CDR3 nucleotide sequence: TGTGCCACCAGCTCGGACAGGTCTACAGATACGCAGTATTTT. Its protein is CATSSDRSTDTQYF.

This clone was seen repeatedly, ten times or more. This rearrangement joins TRBV5-1 to TRBJ2-5; TRBD1 is a possible D gene (6 bases). The CDR3 has 14 amino acids. Per germline, CDR1 SGHRS and CDR2 YFSETQ. Trimming took 2 bases from V and 5 from J, leaving 13 bases between them. The CDR3, as DNA: TGCGCCAGCAGCTTTCATGGGGGCAGGGAGACCCAGTACTTC. Protein sequence: CASSFHGGRETQYF. The variable domain in full, completed from reference TRBV5-1 and TRBJ2-5, reads KAGVTQTPRYLIKTRGQQVTLSCSPISGHRSVSWYQQTPGQGLQFLFEYFSETQRNKGNFPGRFSGRQFSNSRSEMNVSTLELGDSALYLCASSFHGGRETQYFGPGTRLLVL.

This rearrangement joins TRBV7-3 to TRBJ2-2, with no clear D. This CDR3 contains 13 residues. CDR1 is SGHTA and CDR2 is FQGTGA in the germline V gene. Trimming shortened V by 2 bases and J by 6 bases, and 7 bases separated the two germline ends. DNA for the CDR3: TGTGCCAGCAGCTTAGGTTCATCCGGGGAGCTGTTTTTT. This sequence encodes CASSLGSSGELFF.

This clone was picked up many times. V usage is TRBV6-1 and J usage is TRBJ2-5; D gene unclear. V was shortened by 1 base and J by 2 bases, with 11 bases between the two germline ends. The CDR3 has 15 amino acids. CDR1 is MNHNS, CDR2 SASEGT, per germline. CDR3 loop: CASSEVTGSQETQYF. In DNA form, the CDR3 reads TGTGCCAGCAGTGAAGTAACGGGCTCTCAAGAGACCCAGTACTTC.

The V and J genes are TRBV6-1 and TRBJ2-3; the D is unclear. Germline V gives CDR1 MNHNS, CDR2 SASEGT. The CDR3 consists of 10 residues. Trimming took off 6 bases at V and 5 bases at J, with 3 bases between the two ends. The CDR3 spells CASRGDTQYF. As DNA, the CDR3 is TGTGCCAGCAGAGGAGATACGCAGTATTTT.

The chain carries TRBV19 and TRBJ2-6; tentative D call: TRBD1 (6 bases). The V and J ends lost 3 bases and 4 bases respectively, with 10 bases between them. The CDR3 is 15 amino acids. Germline CDR1 LNHDA, CDR2 SQIVND (reference sequence). The CDR3 is CASSIWGRGANVLTF. In nucleotides, the CDR3 is TGTGCCAGTAGTATTTGGGGGCGCGGGGCCAACGTCCTGACTTTC. The whole variable domain, filled in from reference TRBV19 and TRBJ2-6, reads DGGITQSPKYLFRKEGQNVTLSCEQNLNHDAMYWYRQDPGQGLRLIYYSQIVNDFQKGDIAEGYSVSREKKESFPLTVTSAQKNPTAFYLCASSIWGRGANVLTFGAGSRLTVL.

The gene calls are TRBV12-3 or TRBV12-4 and TRBJ1-5; 7 nucleotides line up with TRBD1. The CDR3 is made up of 15 amino acids. The V segment lost 5 bases and the J segment 2 bases; nucleotides outside the gene matches: 6. CDR3 DNA: TGTGCCAGCAGTAACCGACAGGGAGGCAATCAGCCCCAGCATTTT. This gives the protein CASSNRQGGNQPQHF.

This clone was counted a few times. The chain uses TRBV24-1 and TRBJ2-5, with D possibly being TRBD2 (7 bases). This CDR3 has 16 residues. Germline V gives CDR1 KGHDR, CDR2 SFDVKD. Deletions cut 3 bases from V and 4 bases from J, with 17 bases between. The CDR3 here is CATSDLDAGGRETQYF. CDR3 nucleotide sequence: TGTGCCACCAGTGATCTGGATGCCGGGGGGCGAGAGACCCAGTACTTC.

The V call is TRBV2, the J call TRBJ1-3; D is unresolved. V was clipped by 8 bases and J by 3 bases, with 11 bases between them. From germline, CDR1 is SNHLY and CDR2 FYNNEI. CDR3 length equals 13 residues. The DNA for the CDR3 is TGTGCCAGCCATTCCACAATTGGAAACACCATATATTTT. This translates into CASHSTIGNTIYF.

This clone is medium-sized by share. This chain joins TRBV2 and TRBJ1-6; D possibly corresponds to TRBD1 (5 bases). This CDR3 is 13 amino acids long. Deletions cut 6 bases from V and 7 bases from J, with 10 bases between. Germline V CDR1 and CDR2: SNHLY, FYNNEI. CDR3 in DNA: TGTGCCAGCAGCTGGGACGTGAATTCACCCCTCCACTTT. Amino acids: CASSWDVNSPLHF.

The chain couples TRBV20-1 to TRBJ2-7; D is ambiguous. Trimming cost V 3 bases and J 2 bases, with 5 bases left between them. CDR1 and CDR2 (germline): DFQATT, SNEGSKA (reference sequence). CDR3 length: 11 amino acids. The CDR3 loop reads CSASPPYEQYF. CDR3 bases: TGCAGTGCTAGCCCACCCTACGAGCAGTACTTC.

This clone was counted at least ten times. A junction boundary mismatches the germline segment, possibly from a read error. CDR3 DNA sequence: TGTGCCAGCAGTGAAGGATTGACTGAAACTTTCTTT. Its translation: CASSEGLTETFF. This rearrangement joins TRBV25-1 to TRBJ1-1; D unresolved. Germline loops: CDR1 MGHDK, CDR2 SYGVNS. The CDR3 has 12 amino acids.

Regarding this clone: Compared with germline, one end of the junction differs, possibly owing to a read error. The chain has TRBV19 and TRBJ2-1, with 9 nucleotides matching TRBD2. The germline V gene has CDR1 LNHDA and CDR2 SQIVND (reference sequence). The CDR3 extends over 16 amino acids. The CDR3 protein is CASSIGLAGMDNEQSF. CDR3 sequence (DNA): TGTGCCAGTAGTATAGGGCTAGCGGGGATGGACAATGAGCAGTCCTTC.

This rearrangement joins TRBV29-1 to TRBJ2-7, with a weak D call TRBD2 (6 bases). Germline V gene data show CDR1 as SQVTM and CDR2 as ANQGSEA. With 1 base removed from V and 3 bases from J, the gap between germline ends came to 13 bases. This CDR3 is 14 amino acids long. CDR3 DNA: TGCAGCGTTGAAGTATTTGGAGGGAACTACGAGCAGTACTTC. Translation gives CSVEVFGGNYEQYF.

This clone was detected ten times or more. This chain connects TRBV7-9 to TRBJ1-3, with D possibly TRBD1 on 6 matching bases. Germline V CDR1 and CDR2: SEHNR, FQNEAQ (reference sequence). CDR3 length: 15 residues. The germline V and J ends were trimmed by 5 bases and 0 bases, with 11 bases remaining between them. In DNA form, the CDR3 reads TGTGCCAGCAGCCGCCGGGACATCTCTGGAAACACCATATATTTT. This sequence encodes CASSRRDISGNTIYF.